These 12 T cell receptor beta chains were sequenced from one sample in a study of neurological immune-mediated disorders. MiXCR, applied by TCRdb to the 5' RACE reads, yields one record per CDR3 protein. This table holds about 66,000 distinct CDR3 sequences, about 4.2% found once. Specimen: PBMCs. All receptors come from a man in his thirties or forties with multiple sclerosis.

There are a few counts of this clonotype. A read error may produce the germline difference seen at one junction end. The chain is built from TRBV19 and TRBJ1-5; 9 nucleotides match TRBD1. The CDR3 is 15 amino acids. Germline assignment: CDR1 LNHDA and CDR2 SQIVND (reference sequence). CDR3 sequence: CASVETGGNNQPQNF. CDR3 DNA sequence: TGTGCCAGTGTAGAGACAGGGGGAAACAATCAGCCCCAGAATTTT. The entire variable domain, with the rest obtained from reference TRBV19 and TRBJ1-5, is as follows: DGGITQSPKYLFRKEGQNVTLSCEQNLNHDAMYWYRQDPGQGLRLIYYSQIVNDFQKGDIAEGYSVSREKKESFPLTVTSAQKNPTAFYLCASVETGGNNQPQNFGDGTRLSIL.

This clonotype was recorded at least ten times. The V gene is TRBV12-3 or TRBV12-4, the J gene TRBJ1-3, with D possibly being TRBD1 (5 bases). Trimming left V 4 bases short and J 8 bases short, with 15 bases between. There are 14 residues in the CDR3. The CDR3 region has the DNA TGTGCCAGCAGTTCCACCGGGACTTTGGACACCATATATTTT. Translated, it gives CASSSTGTLDTIYF.

This clonotype was counted ten times or more. The chain has TRBV5-5 and TRBJ2-7, with D perhaps matching TRBD2 (6 bases). The CDR3 runs to 13 residues. From germline, CDR1 is SGHKS and CDR2 YYEKEE (reference sequence). Trimming took off 5 bases at V and 1 base at J, with 10 bases between the two ends. Written as DNA, the CDR3 is TGTGCCAGCAGATTCGGACTATCCTACGAGCAGTACTTC. As protein: CASRFGLSYEQYF.

The sample holds many counts of this clonotype. The V gene is TRBV5-5, the J gene TRBJ1-3; no firm D call. The CDR3 runs 17 residues. The V end lost 1 base, the J end lost 0 bases, and 14 bases lay between the germline ends. Germline CDR1 and CDR2: SGHKS and YYEKEE (reference sequence). Written as DNA, the CDR3 is TGTGCCAGCAGCTTGAGAGTCGGGGAAGGCTCTGGAAACACCATATATTTT. Protein: CASSLRVGEGSGNTIYF.

This clonotype was detected ten times or more. V is TRBV12-3 or TRBV12-4 and J is TRBJ2-2; 7 bases agree with TRBD1. The CDR3 has 15 amino acids. With 4 bases clipped from V and 8 bases from J, the junction kept 10 bases outside the gene matches. DNA for the CDR3: TGTGCCAGCAGTTCACAACAGACAGGGACGGGGGAGCTGTTTTTT. Its translation: CASSSQQTGTGELFF.

This clonotype was seen more than once but under ten times. Given a much more abundant clone one base away, this may be a read error. The genes are TRBV4-1 and TRBJ2-7; tentatively, D is TRBD1 (6 bases). Trimming shortened V by 1 base and J by 6 bases, and 13 bases separated the two germline ends. CDR3 size: 14 residues. Germline V CDR1 and CDR2: MGHRA, YSYEKL. The CDR3 sequence: CASSQGMGAGEQYF. The CDR3 DNA reads as TGCGCCAGCAGCCAAGGTATGGGGGCGGGCGAGCAGTACTTC.

The rearrangement joins TRBV6-2 or TRBV6-3 to TRBJ2-1; 7 bases agree with TRBD2. The CDR3 is 15 amino acids. V was pared by 6 bases and J by 3 bases, with 8 bases of the junction left unmatched. The germline V gene has CDR1 MNHEY and CDR2 SVGEGT. The CDR3 is CASRKGGGFYNEQFF. CDR3 in DNA: TGTGCCAGCAGGAAGGGCGGGGGATTCTACAATGAGCAGTTCTTC.

This clonotype has at least ten counts. This chain uses TRBV7-2 with TRBJ1-1, with 8 bases identical to TRBD1. After removal of 5 bases from V and 3 bases from J, the junction contained 8 bases not matched to a gene. Germline V gene data show CDR1 as SGHTA and CDR2 as FQGNSA. CDR3 length equals 15 residues. CDR3 DNA: TGTGCCAGCAGCCAGGGGGCGCTGTCGTACACTGAAGCTTTCTTT. Its translation is CASSQGALSYTEAFF.

This clonotype was recorded many times. This chain uses TRBV20-1 with TRBJ2-5; D is possibly TRBD2 (7 bases). This CDR3 is built from 12 residues. Trimming removed 5 bases from V and 5 bases from J, with 12 bases in between. Germline V gene sequence: CDR1 DFQATT, CDR2 SNEGSKA (reference sequence). In nucleotides, the CDR3 is TGCAGTGCTTTCGAGGGGGGGGAGACCCAGTACTTC. Translating gives CSAFEGGETQYF.

This clonotype came up a few times. The junction differs from germline at one of its ends, possibly a read error. The chain combines TRBV12-3 or TRBV12-4 with TRBJ1-3; maybe TRBD1 (5 bases). This CDR3 spans 12 amino acids. The CDR3 DNA is TGTGCCAGCAGTGGGGGAGGAAAAACCATATATTTT. It yields the protein CASSGGGKTIYF.

This clonotype appeared many times. V is TRBV6-5 and J is TRBJ2-3, with 8 bases that match TRBD2. This CDR3 comprises 16 residues. CDR1 and CDR2 from the germline V gene are MNHEY and SVGAGI. V was pared by 5 bases and J by 7 bases, with 14 bases of the junction left unmatched. The CDR3 spells CASSPSGAGDLYTQYF. The CDR3 coding sequence is TGTGCCAGCAGTCCGTCGGGAGCGGGGGATTTATATACGCAGTATTTT.

About this clonotype itself: Since a much larger clone is just one base distant, this may be a read error. The rearrangement links TRBV7-9 to TRBJ2-1; D not resolved. The CDR3 runs to 14 residues. The germline CDR1 and CDR2 sequences are SEHNR and FQNEAQ (reference sequence). CDR3 coding DNA: TGTGCCAGCAGCTTAGGGACCTCCTACAAAGAGCAGTTCTTC. It yields the protein CASSLGTSYKEQFF. The variable domain in full, completed from reference TRBV7-9 and TRBJ2-1, reads DTGVSQNPRHKITKRGQNVTFRCDPISEHNRLYWYRQTLGQGPEFLTYFQNEAQLEKSRLLSDRFSAERPKGSFSTLEIQRTEQGDSAMYLCASSLGTSYKEQFFGPGTRLTVL.